The T cell receptor (beta chain) under discussion was sequenced for a study of CD8+ T cells in alopecia areata. cDNA reverse transcribed from extracted RNA served as the sequencing template. Repertoires were generated with immunoSEQ multiplex PCR, while TCRdb's copy carries only in-frame clones and drops some. This sample has 200,000 or so clones, with more than 45% found just once. General observations from the study: In blood and scalp, many expanded lesional clones persisted during tofacitinib.

A note on this clone: The target antigen is unknown.

The V gene's germline CDR1 is SGHNT and CDR2 YYREEE (reference sequence). V lost 5 bases, J lost 7 bases, and 7 bases stayed unmatched. The CDR3 is made up of 14 amino acids. Documented treatment: oral pan-JAK inhibitor, 5-10 mg twice daily. The V call is TRBV5-4, the J call TRBJ1-4, with 8 bases that match TRBD1. The sequencing here drew on CD4+ T cells sorted from blood, taken at week 24, from a patient treated with tofacitinib. The origin of this receptor is a human donor with alopecia areata. In DNA, the CDR3 is TGTGCCAGCAGTCCTGACAGGGGAGTTGAAAAACTGTTTTTT. It yields the protein CASSPDRGVEKLFF. Variable domain in full (rest from reference TRBV5-4 and TRBJ1-4): ETGVTQSPTHLIKTRGQQVTLRCSSQSGHNTVSWYQQALGQGPQFIFQYYREEENGRGNFPPRFSGLQFPNYSSELNVNALELDDSALYLCASSPDRGVEKLFFGSGTQLSVL.